These 18 T cell receptor beta chains share one sample of origin, sequenced in a study of cytomegalovirus exposure and HLA in healthy donors. PCR primers comprised 60 Vbeta and 13 Jbeta primers. The assay was immunoSEQ multiplex PCR, and TCRdb's table has in-frame clones only and misses some. Recorded for this sample: around 120,000 clones. Input material: PBMCs. These TCRs come from a man aged 18 to 29 in good health and CMV-seronegative.

About this clone itself: One junction end disagrees with the germline gene, perhaps due to a read error. The V call is TRBV2, the J call TRBJ2-7, with 12 bases aligning to TRBD2. The CDR3 spans 11 residues. In germline, CDR1 is SNHLY, CDR2 FYNNEI. The CDR3 bases are TGTGCCAGCACTAGGACTAGCGGGATTAGTTTC. This translates into CASTRTSGISF.

The J gene is TRBJ1-4, the V gene TRBV5-1, with 8 nucleotides matching TRBD1. The V gene's germline CDR1 is SGHRS and CDR2 YFSETQ. The V gene end was trimmed by 4 bases and the J gene end by 4 bases; junction bases not matched to a gene: 3. The CDR3 loop spans 14 amino acids. The CDR3 loop reads CASSRGQDNEKLFF. CDR3 nucleotides: TGCGCCAGCAGCAGGGGACAGGATAATGAAAAACTGTTTTTT.

V usage is TRBV27 and J usage is TRBJ2-3; TRBD2 aligns across 8 bases. The CDR3 is made up of 18 amino acids. Germline CDR1 is MNHEY and CDR2 is SMNVEV (reference sequence). J gave up 2 bases and V 4 bases, and 14 bases lay outside the gene matches. CDR3 residues: CASSWTKGLRGATDTQYF. CDR3 DNA sequence: TGTGCCAGCAGTTGGACTAAGGGTTTGCGGGGGGCCACAGATACGCAGTATTTT.

J is TRBJ1-1 and V is TRBV19, with 8 bases matching TRBD1. The CDR3 contains 16 residues. V was clipped by 5 bases and J by 3 bases; unmatched bases: 11. Germline lookup yields CDR1 LNHDA and CDR2 SQIVND (reference sequence). The CDR3: CASSDRGGLWDTEAFF. The CDR3 DNA sequence: TGTGCCAGTAGTGACAGGGGAGGGTTATGGGACACTGAAGCTTTCTTT.

The J gene is TRBJ2-7, the V gene TRBV28; D is unresolved. Germline CDR1 MDHEN, CDR2 SYDVKM. Deletions cut 2 bases from V and 2 bases from J, with 16 bases between. The CDR3 loop spans 16 amino acids. The CDR3 sequence is CASSLKEAYPTYEQYF. The DNA of the CDR3 is TGTGCCAGCAGTTTAAAAGAGGCCTACCCAACCTACGAGCAGTACTTC.

This chain uses TRBV27 with TRBJ2-5; TRBD2 might be the D (6 bases). The germline V and J ends were trimmed by 10 bases and 5 bases, with 20 bases remaining between them. The CDR3 totals 14 residues. The germline V gene encodes CDR1 MNHEY and CDR2 SMNVEV (reference sequence). As DNA, the CDR3 is TGTGCCACCTCGCGCGGGGACCAGAGGGAGACCCAGTACTTC. This encodes CATSRGDQRETQYF.

Points on this clone: The same CDR3 also results from other DNA sequences found in this sample. The chain uses TRBV5-1 and TRBJ1-6; D might be TRBD1 (5 bases). V was pared by 4 bases and J by 5 bases, with 10 bases between. Germline CDR1 and CDR2: SGHRS and YFSETQ. The CDR3 totals 14 residues. Here the CDR3 DNA reads TGCGCCAGCAGCCGCACGGGGGATAATTCACCCCTCCACTTT. Amino acid sequence: CASSRTGDNSPLHF.

The chain uses TRBV7-8 and TRBJ2-5, with TRBD2 matching over 16 bases. The CDR3 is 18 amino acids. CDR1 is SGHVS, CDR2 FQNEAQ, per germline. Trimming took 5 bases from V and 0 from J; bases not matched to a gene: 6. The CDR3 bases are TGTGCCAGCAGCCCGGGGACTAGCGGGGGGGGGAACCAAGAGACCCAGTACTTC. It is translated as CASSPGTSGGGNQETQYF.

This sequence joins TRBV29-1 and TRBJ2-3, with a weak D call TRBD1 (6 bases). There are 15 residues in the CDR3. Germline-derived CDR1 and CDR2 are SQVTM and ANQGSEA. V gave up 4 bases and J gave up 5 bases, with 19 bases separating them. CDR3 sequence: CSVVNWGRGRDTQYF. The CDR3 DNA sequence: TGCAGCGTTGTCAATTGGGGCAGGGGACGAGATACGCAGTATTTT.

This chain links TRBV19 with TRBJ2-7; weak D call: TRBD2 (6 bases). Germline-derived CDR1 and CDR2 are LNHDA and SQIVND (reference sequence). The V gene lost 3 bases and the J gene lost 2 bases, with 11 bases spanning the gap. This CDR3 region has 14 residues. DNA of the CDR3: TGTGCCAGTAGTATGTCTAGCGTCACCTACGAGCAGTACTTC. Its protein product is CASSMSSVTYEQYF.

The rearrangement links TRBV5-6 to TRBJ2-2; 10 bases are shared with TRBD2. The CDR3 runs to 17 residues. After removal of 4 bases from V and 1 base from J, the junction contained 7 bases not matched to a gene. Germline loops: CDR1 SGHDT, CDR2 YYEEEE. In DNA, the CDR3 is TGTGCCAGCAGCCCGCTAGCGGGAGAAGTGAACACCGGGGAGCTGTTTTTT. Its translation is CASSPLAGEVNTGELFF.

The J gene is TRBJ1-2, the V gene TRBV28, with D unclear. The CDR3 totals 11 residues. CDR1 and CDR2 (germline): MDHEN, SYDVKM. The V gene lost 3 bases and the J gene lost 7 bases, with 6 bases spanning the gap. CDR3 bases: TGTGCCAGCAGTTTCGAGGCTGGCTACACCTTC. Translating it yields CASSFEAGYTF.

On this clone itself: One junction end does not reproduce the germline sequence, and a read error may be involved. The J gene is TRBJ1-2, the V gene TRBV2; D is unclear. The CDR3 spans 9 residues. Germline CDR1 and CDR2: SNHLY and FYNNEI. The CDR3 here is CAGRRTLDF. The CDR3 nucleotides read TGTGCCGGGCGGAGGACGTTGGACTTC.

The gene calls are TRBV5-8 and TRBJ1-1; possibly TRBD1 for D (6 bases). V was pared by 3 bases and J by 0 bases, with 12 bases between. Per germline, CDR1 SGHTS and CDR2 YDEGEE. This CDR3 region has 15 residues. The CDR3 spells CASSWGTRMNTEAFF. CDR3 bases: TGTGCCAGCAGCTGGGGGACACGGATGAACACTGAAGCTTTCTTT.

This chain uses TRBV5-1 with TRBJ1-1; possibly TRBD1 for D (6 bases). The CDR3 is made up of 16 amino acids. Trimming cost V 0 bases and J 6 bases, with 18 bases left between them. The germline CDR1 and CDR2 sequences are SGHRS and YFSETQ. The CDR3 here is CASSLDRGAEFAEAFF. CDR3 in DNA: TGCGCCAGCAGCTTGGATCGGGGGGCGGAGTTCGCTGAAGCTTTCTTT.

The chain couples TRBV7-8 to TRBJ1-6; D call uncertain. The CDR3 length is 16 residues. Germline assignment: CDR1 SGHVS and CDR2 FQNEAQ. V shed 7 bases and J shed 0 bases, with 13 bases lying between them. The CDR3 sequence is CASKRGNRSYNSPLHF. The CDR3 region has the DNA TGTGCCAGCAAGAGAGGGAATCGCTCCTATAATTCACCCCTCCACTTT.

The CDR3 coding sequence is TGTGCCAGCAGCGAACAGGGGGTCGGGGCTAATGAAAAACTGTTTTTT. Residues: CASSEQGVGANEKLFF. The chain uses TRBV2 and TRBJ1-4, with 8 bases lining up with TRBD1. V lost 6 bases, J lost 3 bases, and 9 bases stayed unmatched. CDR3 length: 16 residues. Germline V gene lookup returns CDR1 SNHLY and CDR2 FYNNEI.

The CDR3 region is CASSQGGPGNEQFF. The CDR3 nucleotides read TGTGCCAGCAGCCAGGGGGGACCTGGGAATGAGCAGTTCTTC. V is TRBV13 and J is TRBJ2-1; tentatively, D is TRBD1 (7 bases). The CDR3 has 14 residues. The V gene's germline CDR1 is PRHDT and CDR2 FYEKMQ (reference sequence). Between the trimmed V and J ends, which lost 5 bases and 7 bases, there was a span of 15 bases. Drawing the rest from reference TRBV13 and TRBJ2-1, the complete variable domain is AAGVIQSPRHLIKEKRETATLKCYPIPRHDTVYWYQQGPGQDPQFLISFYEKMQSDKGSIPDRFSAQQFSDYHSELNMSSLELGDSALYFCASSQGGPGNEQFFGPGTRLTVL.